The 18 T cell receptor beta chains listed next were all sequenced from one sample in a study of blood T cell repertoires in COVID-19. Profiling relied on immunoSEQ multiplex PCR, and the TCRdb table lists in-frame clones only, not all of them. The sample records 200,000 to 300,000 clones, about four fifths being singletons. The sample consisted of peripheral blood. Receptor source: a woman aged 80 or over with COVID-19, enrolled during active disease.

In its sample, this clone was seen a few times. The chain combines TRBV6-5 with TRBJ2-7; no definite D call. The germline gives CDR1 MNHEY, CDR2 SVGAGI. The V end lost 6 bases, the J end lost 3 bases, and 15 bases lay between the germline ends. The length of the CDR3 is 14 residues. The CDR3 sequence is CASSPTQLFYEQYF. For the CDR3, the DNA is TGTGCCAGCAGCCCAACGCAGTTGTTCTACGAGCAGTACTTC.

The chain combines TRBV24-1 with TRBJ2-3, with D tentatively TRBD2 (6 bases). Trimming shortened V by 4 bases and J by 4 bases, and 14 bases separated the two germline ends. The CDR3 has 15 amino acids. In germline, CDR1 is KGHDR, CDR2 SFDVKD. In nucleotides, the CDR3 is TGTGCCACCAGTGACTCACGACTAGATTCAGATACGCAGTATTTT. Encoded protein: CATSDSRLDSDTQYF.

CDR3 in DNA: TGTGCCAGCAGCCAGGCTAGCGGGGGCGGGGATGAGCAGTTCTTC. Amino acid sequence: CASSQASGGGDEQFF. The chain links TRBV3-1 (or the pseudogene TRBV3-2) to TRBJ2-1; 10 positions match TRBD2. Per germline, CDR1 LGHDT and CDR2 YNNKEL (reference sequence). V lost 3 bases and J lost 8; bases outside the gene matches: 7. The length of the CDR3 is 15 residues.

The chain joins TRBV7-3 to TRBJ2-5, with D possibly TRBD1 on 5 matching bases. Germline lookup yields CDR1 SGHTA and CDR2 FQGTGA. This CDR3 comprises 15 residues. Trimming pared 0 bases from V and 3 bases from J, leaving 11 bases between. The CDR3 bases are TGTGCCAGCAGCTTAACAGGGGCACGGAAAGAGACCCAGTACTTC. Its protein is CASSLTGARKETQYF.

The V gene is TRBV27, the J gene TRBJ1-1; weak D call: TRBD1 (5 bases). Trimming took off 5 bases at V and 4 bases at J, with 8 bases between the two ends. The length of the CDR3 is 12 residues. Germline assignment: CDR1 MNHEY and CDR2 SMNVEV (reference sequence). CDR3 bases: TGTGCCAGCAGTGGGGGGGGCACTGAAGCTTTCTTT. This encodes CASSGGGTEAFF.

The rearrangement joins TRBV6-5 to TRBJ1-4; D not resolved. This CDR3 is built from 16 residues. Trimming removed 2 bases from V and 5 bases from J, with 15 bases in between. Germline CDR1 MNHEY, CDR2 SVGAGI. DNA of the CDR3: TGTGCCAGCAGTTACGGATGGCGGGCGATAAATGAAAAACTGTTTTTT. Its protein product is CASSYGWRAINEKLFF.

This clone was seen repeatedly, ten times or more. The V gene is TRBV7-9, the J gene TRBJ1-1; the match to TRBD1 covers 9 bases. CDR1 is SEHNR, CDR2 FQNEAQ, per germline (reference sequence). This CDR3 contains 15 residues. V dropped 1 base and J dropped 7; count of bases not matched to a gene: 7. The CDR3 nucleotides are TGTGCCAGCAGCTTAGAGGGGACAGGGTATGATGAAGCTTTCTTT. Residues: CASSLEGTGYDEAFF.

The chain combines TRBV3-1 (or the pseudogene TRBV3-2) with TRBJ2-5; D call uncertain. Trimming removed 1 base at V and 9 bases at J, with 9 bases between. This CDR3 comprises 12 residues. CDR1 and CDR2 from the germline V gene are LGHDT and YNNKEL (reference sequence). For the CDR3, the DNA is TGTGCCAGCAGCCAAGGTACTCCGCCCCAGTACTTC. It translates to CASSQGTPPQYF.

This chain's CDR3 is CASSLTGIEQYF. The CDR3 region has the DNA TGCGCCAGCAGCTTAACAGGGATCGAGCAGTACTTC. The rearrangement uses TRBV5-1 and TRBJ2-7; perhaps TRBD1 as D (6 bases). V shed 2 bases and J shed 6 bases, with 9 bases lying between them. Germline V lookup: CDR1 SGHRS, CDR2 YFSETQ. The CDR3 is 12 residues long.

This clone has ten or more counts. The chain has TRBV19 and TRBJ2-7, with D maybe TRBD1 (5 bases). CDR1 and CDR2 from the germline V gene are LNHDA and SQIVND (reference sequence). CDR3 length: 13 residues. V lost 4 bases and J lost 3, with 10 bases in between. The CDR3: CASSRGGRYEQYF. DNA for the CDR3: TGTGCCAGTAGTAGGGGCGGCCGCTACGAGCAGTACTTC.

The chain is built from TRBV18 and TRBJ2-7; 9 bases map to TRBD1. J lost 4 bases, V lost 3 bases, and 10 bases had no gene match. Germline V gene data show CDR1 as KGHSH and CDR2 as LQKENI. This CDR3 is 16 amino acids long. CDR3 sequence (DNA): TGTGCCAGCTCACCCGGCCCCGGGACAGGGACTTACGAGCAGTACTTC. Translated, it gives CASSPGPGTGTYEQYF.

The CDR3 region is CASRPGQRELFF. The CDR3, as DNA: TGTGCCAGCAGACCGGGACAGAGGGAGCTGTTTTTT. The chain recombines TRBV11-2 with TRBJ2-2, with 7 positions matching TRBD1. Germline loops: CDR1 SGHAT, CDR2 FQNNGV. Unmatched junction bases numbered 4, after V lost 6 bases and J lost 9 bases. The CDR3 is made up of 12 amino acids.

In DNA form, the CDR3 reads TGTGCCAGCAGCTTTGAACTAGCGGGAGGGCCGGGTGAGCAGTTCTTC. This codes for CASSFELAGGPGEQFF. V usage is TRBV5-8 and J usage is TRBJ2-1, with 13 bases identical to TRBD2. This CDR3 spans 16 amino acids. The trim removed 2 bases at V and 9 bases at J, leaving 8 bases unmatched. The germline gives CDR1 SGHTS, CDR2 YDEGEE.

The V and J genes are TRBV6-5 and TRBJ1-6; 9 bases map to TRBD1. V was pared by 6 bases and J by 10 bases, with 7 bases of the junction left unmatched. This CDR3 contains 14 residues. The germline CDR1 and CDR2 sequences are MNHEY and SVGAGI. The CDR3 coding sequence is TGTGCCAGCAGACAGACAGGGGGGACCTCACCCCTCCACTTT. It is translated as CASRQTGGTSPLHF.

This clone was recorded only once. The rearrangement uses TRBV7-2 and TRBJ1-3; perhaps TRBD1 as D (5 bases). Trimming took off 5 bases at V and 3 bases at J, with 11 bases between the two ends. CDR1 and CDR2 (germline): SGHTA, FQGNSA. This CDR3 comprises 14 residues. The CDR3 reads CASSTQEGGNTIYF. For the CDR3, the DNA is TGTGCCAGCAGCACACAGGAAGGTGGAAACACCATATATTTT.

This chain uses TRBV9 with TRBJ2-2; D perhaps matches TRBD1 (5 bases). The V gene's germline CDR1 is SGDLS and CDR2 YYNGEE. V dropped 0 bases and J dropped 6 bases, with 9 bases sitting between them. This CDR3 has 14 residues. The CDR3 DNA follows: TGTGCCAGCAGCGTAGTAGGGGTATCCGGGGAGCTGTTTTTT. Encoded protein: CASSVVGVSGELFF.

This chain uses TRBV4-1 with TRBJ2-7; 7 bases line up with TRBD1. The CDR3 runs to 15 residues. The germline gives CDR1 MGHRA, CDR2 YSYEKL. V dropped 1 base and J dropped 3; count of bases not matched to a gene: 6. This CDR3 reads CASSQGGQPDYEQYF. In nucleotides, the CDR3 is TGCGCCAGCAGCCAAGGGGGACAGCCTGACTACGAGCAGTACTTC.

The chain links TRBV7-6 to TRBJ1-4; D not certain. There are 10 residues in the CDR3. Germline V gene data show CDR1 as SGHVS and CDR2 as FNYEAQ. V was pared by 8 bases and J by 7 bases, with 5 bases between. In nucleotides, the CDR3 is TGTGCCAGCGGCGGTGAAAAACTGTTTTTT. Encoded protein: CASGGEKLFF.